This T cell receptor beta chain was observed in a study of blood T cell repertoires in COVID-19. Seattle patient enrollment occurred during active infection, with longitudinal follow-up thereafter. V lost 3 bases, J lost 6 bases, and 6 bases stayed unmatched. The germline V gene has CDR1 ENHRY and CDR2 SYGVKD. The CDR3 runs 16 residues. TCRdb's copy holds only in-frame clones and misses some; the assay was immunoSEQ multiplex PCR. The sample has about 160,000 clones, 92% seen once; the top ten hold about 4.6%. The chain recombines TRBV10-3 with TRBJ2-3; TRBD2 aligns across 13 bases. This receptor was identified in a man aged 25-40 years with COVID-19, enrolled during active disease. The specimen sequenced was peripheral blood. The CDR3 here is CAISEPGLAGVDTQYF. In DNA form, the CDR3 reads TGTGCCATCAGTGAACCCGGACTAGCGGGAGTGGATACGCAGTATTTT.